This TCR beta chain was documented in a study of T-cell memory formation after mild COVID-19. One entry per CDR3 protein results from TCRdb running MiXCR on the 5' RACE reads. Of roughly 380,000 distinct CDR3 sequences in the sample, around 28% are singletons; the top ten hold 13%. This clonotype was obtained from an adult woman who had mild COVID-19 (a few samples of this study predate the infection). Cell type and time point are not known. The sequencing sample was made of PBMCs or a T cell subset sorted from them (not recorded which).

The CDR3 DNA follows: TGCGCCAGCAGAGATGACAGTCCCATTGACACCGGGGAGCTGTTTTTT. It specifies CASRDDSPIDTGELFF. The chain couples TRBV5-1 to TRBJ2-2; D possibly corresponds to TRBD1 (5 bases). V was trimmed by 5 bases and J by 3 bases, leaving 17 bases between them. Germline-derived CDR1 and CDR2 are SGHRS and YFSETQ. The CDR3 runs to 16 residues.